The rows below give T cell receptor beta chains drawn from one sample of a study of shared T cell receptors in the human thymus. The assay was immunoSEQ multiplex PCR, and TCRdb's table has in-frame clones only and misses some. The repertoire holds a few hundred thousand clones, about 95% seen once, with about 0.02% in the top ten. Sequencing was done on a sample of thymocytes. These receptors all come from a human donor. Both conserved end residues are part of each CDR3. The D gene is left open where the match is weak. The size field is filled for only some rows; it gives once, few, many or a size class.

v_gene	abundance	d_gene	j_gene	CDR3nt	CDR3aa
TRBV2	-	-	TRBJ2-7	TGTGCCAGCAGTGAAGGGGCCTACGAGCAGTACTTC	CASSEGAYEQYF
TRBV4-1	-	-	TRBJ2-3	TGCGCCAGCAGCCAAGCGACACCAACCCCCACAGATACGCAGTATTTT	CASSQATPTPTDTQYF
TRBV27	-	-	TRBJ2-2	TGTGCCAGCAGGGACGAAAACACCGGGGAGCTGTTTTTT	CASRDENTGELFF
TRBV27	-	-	TRBJ1-6	TGTGCCAGCAGGCGGGCGGGCTCCTATAATTCACCCCTCCACTTT	CASRRAGSYNSPLHF
TRBV28	-	TRBD2	TRBJ2-5	TGTGCCAGCAGTTTTACCCCCCGGGTGAGCGGGAGGGATTCTGTCGGAGAGACCCAGTACTTC	CASSFTPRVSGRDSVGETQYF
TRBV6-1	-	-	TRBJ2-3	TGTGCCAGCAGTGGGGTCGAGAGAGCGGTGGCTGATACGCAGTATTTT	CASSGVERAVADTQYF
TRBV11-2	-	TRBD2	TRBJ2-7	TGTGCCAGCAGCCCGTGGACTAGCGGCCAAAACTCCTACGAGCAGTACTTC	CASSPWTSGQNSYEQYF
TRBV7-6	-	TRBD2	TRBJ2-7	TGTGCCAGCAGCCCCTGGACTAGAGGTTTCCACGAGCAGTACTTC	CASSPWTRGFHEQYF
TRBV12-5	-	-	TRBJ1-1	TGTGCTAGTGGTTTGTGGGGCACTGAAGCTTTCTTT	CASGLWGTEAFF
TRBV18	-	-	TRBJ2-7	TGTGCCAGCTCACCACCCCCCCATACTAAATACTACGAGCAGTACTTC	CASSPPPHTKYYEQYF
TRBV14	-	TRBD2	TRBJ2-3	TGTGCCAGCAGCCAAGTGGCTAGCGGGAGGCCAGATACGCAGTATTTT	CASSQVASGRPDTQYF
TRBV5-8	once	TRBD1	TRBJ1-1	TGTGCCAGCAGCAAGGCCGGACAGGGGGCAGGTGAAGCTTTCTTT	CASSKAGQGAGEAFF
TRBV27	-	TRBD2	TRBJ2-3	TGTGCCAGCATAGACGCAGGGCCTAGCGGGAGTCATACGCAGTATTTT	CASIDAGPSGSHTQYF
TRBV10-3	-	TRBD2	TRBJ2-1	TGTGCCATCCAAGGAAGGCTAGCGGGAGGCCCCATATACAATGAGCAGTTCTTC	CAIQGRLAGGPIYNEQFF